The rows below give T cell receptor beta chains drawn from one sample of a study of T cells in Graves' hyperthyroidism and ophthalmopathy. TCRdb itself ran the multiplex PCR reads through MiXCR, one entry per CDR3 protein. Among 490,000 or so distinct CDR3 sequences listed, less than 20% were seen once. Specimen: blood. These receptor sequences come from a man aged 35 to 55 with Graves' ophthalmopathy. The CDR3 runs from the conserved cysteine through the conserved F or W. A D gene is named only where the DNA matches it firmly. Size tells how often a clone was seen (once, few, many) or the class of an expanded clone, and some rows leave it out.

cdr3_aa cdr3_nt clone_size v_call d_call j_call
CASSAQANTEAFF TGTGCCAGCAGCGCACAGGCGAACACTGAAGCTTTCTTT few TRBV7-3 . TRBJ1-1
CASSNNGDNYQETQYF TGTGCCAGCAGTAACAACGGGGACAACTACCAAGAGACCCAGTACTTC . TRBV6-5 . TRBJ2-5
CAIRPAAEGETQYF TGTGCCATCAGGCCGGCAGCCGAAGGGGAGACCCAGTACTTC . TRBV10-3 . TRBJ2-5
CASSYRDREFF TGTGCCAGCAGTTACCGGGACAGGGAGTTCTTC . TRBV28 TRBD1 TRBJ2-1
CAGSANLGTEAFF TGTGCCGGCAGCGCAAATTTGGGCACTGAAGCTTTCTTT . TRBV7-9 . TRBJ1-1
CASSYGLVLTNTGELFF TGTGCCAGCAGTTACGGCCTAGTCTTAACGAACACCGGGGAGCTGTTTTTT . TRBV6-2/TRBV6-3 . TRBJ2-2
CASSLVSSPSTGELFF TGTGCCAGCAGCTTAGTGTCCTCTCCGTCGACCGGGGAGCTGTTTTTT . TRBV11-2 . TRBJ2-2
CATSGGINRDYGYTF TGTGCCACCAGCGGGGGGATCAACCGAGACTATGGCTACACCTTC . TRBV15 . TRBJ1-2
CAWRVAGGRDTQYF TGTGCCTGGAGAGTAGCGGGGGGTCGAGATACGCAGTATTTT few TRBV30 TRBD2 TRBJ2-3
CSAMRGGQSDTQYF TGCAGTGCTATGCGGGGGGGCCAGTCAGATACGCAGTATTTT many TRBV20-1 TRBD2 TRBJ2-3
CAIRERLSYEQYF TGTGCCATCAGGGAGAGACTTTCCTACGAGCAGTACTTC few TRBV10-3 . TRBJ2-7
CASSSQPLGPYEQYF TGTGCCAGCAGCTCCCAGCCCCTTGGCCCCTACGAGCAGTACTTC few TRBV7-2 . TRBJ2-7
CASSLEVAVNPYNEQFF TGTGCCAGCAGCTTAGAAGTAGCGGTGAATCCCTACAATGAGCAGTTCTTC many TRBV7-6 . TRBJ2-1
CSAIPGQVNQPQHF TGCAGTGCAATTCCGGGACAGGTAAATCAGCCCCAGCATTTT . TRBV20-1 TRBD1 TRBJ1-5
CASSPRPIRGLDTGELFF TGTGCCAGCAGCCCGCGCCCTATCAGGGGGCTGGACACCGGGGAGCTGTTTTTT . TRBV7-9 TRBD1 TRBJ2-2
CASSLQRLLSQNIQYF TGTGCCAGCAGCCTACAGCGCCTTCTTAGCCAAAACATTCAGTACTTC once TRBV4-2 . TRBJ2-4
CASSGDVTEAFF TGTGCCAGCAGTGGGGACGTCACTGAAGCTTTCTTT . TRBV6-1 . TRBJ1-1
CASSLYTKVRGVNEQFF TGTGCCAGCAGTTTATATACAAAAGTAAGGGGTGTGAATGAGCAGTTCTTC few TRBV27 . TRBJ2-1
CASSFEVSGNTIYF TGTGCCAGCAGCTTTGAGGTCTCTGGAAACACCATATATTTT few TRBV5-8 . TRBJ1-3
CAISALAGASYNEQFF TGTGCCATCAGTGCGCTAGCGGGAGCCTCCTACAATGAGCAGTTCTTC few TRBV10-3 TRBD2 TRBJ2-1
CASSHKGSHAEKLFF TGTGCCAGCAGCCACAAAGGGTCTCACGCTGAAAAACTGTTTTTT . TRBV7-2 . TRBJ1-4
CASKPPRGHTEAFF TGTGCCAGCAAGCCCCCCAGGGGGCATACTGAAGCTTTCTTT few TRBV6-1 TRBD1 TRBJ1-1
CASSPPSLAGGSASYEQYF TGTGCCAGCAGCCCCCCGTCGCTAGCGGGGGGGTCGGCCTCCTACGAGCAGTACTTC many TRBV12-3/TRBV12-4 TRBD2 TRBJ2-7
CASSLNSGGAGELFF TGTGCCAGCAGCTTAAATAGCGGGGGGGCCGGGGAGCTGTTTTTT once TRBV7-2 TRBD2 TRBJ2-2
CSARAKLAEPENTQYF TGCAGTGCTAGAGCAAAACTAGCGGAGCCAGAGAATACGCAGTATTTT . TRBV20-1 TRBD2 TRBJ2-3
CASNRDRGGYTF TGTGCCAGCAACCGGGACAGGGGAGGCTACACCTTC many TRBV2 TRBD1 TRBJ1-2
CAWAMGNIQYF TGTGCCTGGGCAATGGGAAACATTCAGTACTTC many TRBV30 . TRBJ2-4
CATSRDHVTGELFF TGTGCCACCAGCAGAGATCATGTAACCGGGGAGCTGTTTTTT . TRBV15 . TRBJ2-2
CASTSLGIQETQYF TGTGCCAGCACTAGCCTTGGGATCCAAGAGACCCAGTACTTC few TRBV6-1 . TRBJ2-5
CANSPDRVGTDTQYF TGCGCCAACAGCCCGGACAGGGTAGGGACAGATACGCAGTATTTT . TRBV5-1 TRBD1 TRBJ2-3
CSAAGAYYEQYF TGCAGTGCTGCCGGGGCCTACTACGAGCAGTACTTC . TRBV20-1 . TRBJ2-7
CASSQGPAPYEQYF TGTGCCAGCAGCCAGGGACCGGCACCCTACGAGCAGTACTTC . TRBV3-1 . TRBJ2-7
CSAENYRVGGRGEAFF TGCAGTGCTGAAAATTACAGGGTAGGCGGTCGGGGTGAAGCTTTCTTT . TRBV20-1 . TRBJ1-1
CASSERRGLAINEQYF TGCGCCAGCAGTGAGAGGCGGGGACTAGCGATCAACGAGCAGTACTTC . TRBV10-1 TRBD2 TRBJ2-7
CASSYSQVRGGNQPQHF TGTGCCAGCAGTTACTCGCAAGTCAGGGGTGGAAATCAGCCCCAGCATTTT few TRBV6-2/TRBV6-3 . TRBJ1-5
CASSLLGLAPSSCNEQFF TGCGCCAGCAGCTTGCTTGGACTAGCGCCCAGCTCCTGCAATGAGCAGTTCTTC . TRBV5-1 TRBD2 TRBJ2-1
CASTGLISYEQYF TGCGCCAGCACCGGTTTAATTTCCTACGAGCAGTACTTC . TRBV5-1 . TRBJ2-7
CASSWDLTAQPQHF TGTGCCAGTAGTTGGGATCTGACGGCTCAGCCCCAGCATTTT . TRBV19 . TRBJ1-5
CASSLAAGAQHNEQFF TGTGCCAGCAGTCTCGCGGCGGGGGCCCAGCACAATGAGCAGTTCTTC few TRBV2 . TRBJ2-1
CASSLGQGLYNEQFF TGCGCCAGCAGCTTGGGACAGGGCTTATACAATGAGCAGTTCTTC many TRBV5-1 TRBD1 TRBJ2-1
CASSAAGTSGTDTQYF TGTGCCAGCAGCGCCGCCGGGACTAGCGGCACAGATACGCAGTATTTT . TRBV9 TRBD2 TRBJ2-3
CASSLFAEEADTQYF TGTGCCAGCAGTTTATTCGCGGAGGAGGCAGATACGCAGTATTTT . TRBV27 . TRBJ2-3
CSAPGRGTGSFSPLHF TGCAGTGCCCCGGGACGGGGTACAGGATCCTTTTCACCCCTCCACTTT . TRBV20-1 . TRBJ1-6
CASSYGLAGGYEQFF TGTGCCAGCAGCTACGGACTAGCGGGAGGGTATGAGCAGTTCTTC . TRBV3-1 TRBD2 TRBJ2-1
CSAVKAKNIQYF TGCAGTGCTGTTAAAGCCAAAAACATTCAGTACTTC few TRBV20-1 . TRBJ2-4
CASSSKRRAPTDTQYF TGCGCCAGCAGCTCAAAACGCAGGGCTCCCACAGATACGCAGTATTTT . TRBV5-1 . TRBJ2-3
CSAPGGAAGSWTDTQYF TGCAGTGCCCCCGGGGGTGCAGCGGGAAGTTGGACAGATACGCAGTATTTT few TRBV20-1 TRBD2 TRBJ2-3
CASSFSPGPEAFF TGTGCCAGCAGTTTCTCGCCGGGCCCAGAAGCTTTCTTT many TRBV28 . TRBJ1-1
CASSLAPSEEQYF TGTGCCAGCAGCTTAGCTCCCTCTGAGGAGCAGTACTTC many TRBV7-6 . TRBJ2-7
CSALSRSGYEQYF TGCAGCGCTCTCTCCAGGAGCGGGTACGAGCAGTACTTC few TRBV29-1 . TRBJ2-7
CASGHRGHNYNEQFF TGTGCCAGCGGACACAGGGGGCATAACTACAATGAGCAGTTCTTC . TRBV27 TRBD1 TRBJ2-1
CSASGVGAETQYF TGCAGTGCTAGCGGGGTTGGGGCGGAGACCCAGTACTTC many TRBV20-1 . TRBJ2-5
CSARSPGGNQETQYF TGCAGTGCTAGATCCCCCGGGGGAAACCAAGAGACCCAGTACTTC many TRBV20-1 . TRBJ2-5
CASSLIGDQPQHF TGTGCCAGCAGCTTAATAGGGGATCAGCCCCAGCATTTT . TRBV7-9 . TRBJ1-5
CASSQEGQGSPGANVLTF TGTGCCAGCAGCCAAGAGGGACAGGGGTCCCCTGGGGCCAACGTCCTGACTTTC few TRBV3-1 TRBD1 TRBJ2-6
CASSSGGGNEKLFF TGTGCCAGCAGTTCGGGGGGCGGTAATGAAAAACTGTTTTTT . TRBV6-5 . TRBJ1-4
CASTGQMNTEAFF TGTGCCAGCACAGGACAGATGAACACTGAAGCTTTCTTT . TRBV28 . TRBJ1-1
CSATRGIAGSYNEQFF TGCAGTGCTACCCGGGGAATAGCGGGGTCCTACAATGAGCAGTTCTTC many TRBV20-1 TRBD2 TRBJ2-1
CASSLTGANINEQYF TGTGCCAGCAGCTTAACAGGGGCGAATATAAACGAGCAGTACTTC many TRBV11-1 TRBD1 TRBJ2-7
CASSPLAGNEQFF TGTGCCAGCAGCCCCTTAGCGGGAAATGAGCAGTTCTTC many TRBV3-1 TRBD2 TRBJ2-1